Listed below are T cell receptor beta chains from one sample, sequenced in a study of blood T cell repertoires in COVID-19. Data came from immunoSEQ multiplex PCR; TCRdb stores just in-frame clones and leaves some out. The sample gives over 200,000 clones, 80% to 90% of which show up once; 15% to 20% is in the top ten. Sample: peripheral blood. These receptors were collected from a woman aged 80 or over with active or convalescent COVID-19. The conserved cysteine and the conserved F or W are not part of the CDR3 here. Each record gives: CDR3 protein, V gene.

ASSQERDQPQH | TRBV4-2
ASSPTSGGAGNEQF | TRBV5-1
ASSPGNSGNTIY | TRBV18
ASSLEAGGPGDTQY | TRBV7-6
ATGDGGAGSDEQY | TRBV24-1
ARTGASEQY | TRBV27
ASSLEIRGYGYT | TRBV7-2
ASTSQETQY | TRBV28
ASRNIQRGYNEQF | TRBV11-2
SASRAGSEQY | TRBV20-1
ASTPLGGGSDEQY | TRBV6-5
ASSLGQGAYEQY | TRBV7-2
ASSPGTSGGLYNEQF | TRBV5-1
ASSSDRGWTEAF | TRBV7-2
ASRQGPEAF | TRBV19
ASSQSSGGPDHEQY | TRBV3-1/TRBV3-2
ASSPQDETQY | TRBV9
ATTDRSNTEAF | TRBV24-1
ASSIGQGVNTEAF | TRBV19
ASSPRDREYGQPQH | TRBV6-2/TRBV6-3
ASSPRQGRFETQY | TRBV18
ASSPPGTVNHEQY | TRBV6-6
ATSDSQGAGSYNEQF | TRBV24-1
ATSRDKGQGSISPLH | TRBV15
SVARDRSSTDTQY | TRBV29-1
ACGLAGRETQY | TRBV30
ASSSSLSGAYNEQF | TRBV5-1
ASTSEWGNQPQH | TRBV19
ASNRQDDTGELF | TRBV6-5
ASSRDRGPGGYT | TRBV2
ASNLQGAREKLF | TRBV28
ATSRSGLAEYEQY | TRBV15
ATSRDYREITYEQY | TRBV15
ASSIEIRDTEAF | TRBV19
ASSSDRDGRYGYT | TRBV5-4
ASSSSRDRRAF | TRBV6-5
ATNGTQLLNTGELF | TRBV24-1
ALTSGHTDTQY | TRBV30
ASSLFWNRADTQY | TRBV7-2
ATNKNRTYQETQY | TRBV24-1
ASSRQGPNEKLF | TRBV5-4
ASSYLGGYGYT | TRBV6-5